This T cell receptor beta chain was identified during a study of T cells after posttransplantation cyclophosphamide. The V gene's germline CDR1 is SNHLY and CDR2 FYNNEI. This CDR3 has 14 residues. Trimming left V 7 bases short and J 7 bases short, with 17 bases between. The table came from immunoSEQ multiplex PCR; TCRdb's copy has only in-frame clones and leaves some out. Of tens of thousands of clones in the sample, about 90% were seen once. Cyclophosphamide on days +3 and +4 followed busulfan-fludarabine conditioning and a marrow graft. This sequence was found in a male patient between 55 and 70 years old who received an allogeneic stem cell transplant from a related donor and was CMV-positive. Some T cells may be the graft donor's. The source was PBMCs, collected around 63 days after allogeneic stem cell transplant with posttransplant cyclophosphamide. This sequence joins TRBV2 and TRBJ2-1; TRBD2 is a possible D gene (5 bases). The CDR3 sequence is CASTIIRGGNEQFF. DNA for the CDR3: TGTGCCAGCACGATAATACGGGGTGGTAATGAGCAGTTCTTC.